What follows describes a single TCR beta chain. Its antigen remains unknown. The record originates from a study of cytomegalovirus exposure and HLA in healthy donors. Study context: Earlier, about 180 million T cells were analyzed, and 117 million unique TCR beta sequences were found among them.

The PCR ran on 60 Vbeta and 13 Jbeta primers. Clones were read by immunoSEQ multiplex PCR, and TCRdb kept only the in-frame ones, dropping some. The sample carries more than 200,000 clones, 70% to 90% recorded once. Study findings and constraints: Confirmation was obtained in vitro that a few CMV-associated chains are specific for CMV antigens. The study reported that TCR beta sequences accurately predicted HLA-A and HLA-B alleles in most subjects.

The germline CDR1 and CDR2 sequences are LNHDA and SQIVND (reference sequence). This CDR3 is built from 15 residues. Trimming cost V 4 bases and J 3 bases; bases outside gene matches: 8. The records omit this donor's CMV serostatus. This sequence originates from a human donor in good health. V gene TRBV19 combines with J gene TRBJ2-7; 8 nucleotides line up with TRBD1. What was sequenced was PBMCs. CDR3 sequence reads: CASSTGAGGGYEQYF. In DNA, the CDR3 is TGTGCCAGTAGTACCGGGGCAGGGGGCGGCTACGAGCAGTACTTC.